The 29 T cell receptor beta chains below were found in one sample sequenced in a study of T-cell memory formation after mild COVID-19. TCRdb re-analysed the 5' RACE reads in MiXCR, keeping a single row per CDR3 protein. The repertoire has roughly 260,000 distinct CDR3 sequences, about 17% of them found once; the top ten carry roughly 3.6%. The sequencing sample was made of PBMCs or a T cell subset sorted from them (not recorded which). These receptors originate from a man between 18 and 29 years old who had mild COVID-19 (a few samples of this study predate the infection). Cell type and time point are not known.

On this clonotype itself: No conserved phenylalanine or tryptophan is present at the end of the CDR3, so a read error is the likely explanation. Here the CDR3 DNA reads TGTGCCAGCAGTTCTGGACAGGCCGCCTACAATGAGCAGTTCTTA. It is translated as CASSSGQAAYNEQFL. The chain couples TRBV28 to TRBJ2-1, with 7 nucleotides matching TRBD1. CDR1 is MDHEN and CDR2 is SYDVKM in the germline V gene. CDR3 length: 15 amino acids. The V segment lost 4 bases and the J segment 2 bases; nucleotides outside the gene matches: 5.

This clonotype was counted a few times. V is TRBV30 and J is TRBJ2-1, with 8 bases aligning to TRBD2. V lost 5 bases and J lost 10; bases outside the gene matches: 13. Germline CDR1 reads GTSNPN; CDR2 reads SVGIG (reference sequence). This CDR3 is built from 14 residues. The CDR3 coding sequence is TGTGCCTGGGAGCGGGGGCCGGGGTTTTCCGAGCAGTTCTTC. Translation gives CAWERGPGFSEQFF.

The chain employs TRBV7-2 and TRBJ2-5; 9 bases align to TRBD1. This CDR3 comprises 15 residues. Germline V gene data show CDR1 as SGHTA and CDR2 as FQGNSA. J was trimmed by 5 bases and V by 4 bases; bases with no gene match: 8. CDR3 nucleotide sequence: TGTGCCAGCAGCTCTAACAGGGGGCTAGAGGAGACCCAGTACTTC. It yields the protein CASSSNRGLEETQYF. Looking up the rest from reference TRBV7-2 and TRBJ2-5 gives the full variable domain: GAGVSQSPSNKVTEKGKDVELRCDPISGHTALYWYRQSLGQGLEFLIYFQGNSAPDKSGLPSDRFSAERTGGSVSTLTIQRTQQEDSAVYLCASSSNRGLEETQYFGPGTRLLVL.

This clonotype was counted a few times. The chain has TRBV6-2 or TRBV6-3 and TRBJ2-7, with D unresolved. Germline V gene sequence: CDR1 MNHEY, CDR2 SVGEGT. V lost 5 bases and J lost 3, with 5 bases in between. The CDR3 is made up of 11 amino acids. CDR3 region: CASSDYYEQYF. CDR3 coding DNA: TGTGCCAGCAGTGATTACTACGAGCAGTACTTC.

This clonotype was seen ten or more times. This chain joins TRBV7-9 and TRBJ2-3; D not resolved. With 3 bases removed from V and 0 bases from J, the gap between germline ends came to 7 bases. From germline, CDR1 is SEHNR and CDR2 FQNEAQ (reference sequence). The CDR3 is 14 residues long. This CDR3 is CASSFVLSTDTQYF. CDR3 DNA sequence: TGTGCCAGCAGCTTTGTGTTAAGCACAGATACGCAGTATTTT.

This clonotype was picked up a small number of times. This chain's CDR3 is CASSWTSRAGGRDTQYF. The CDR3 coding sequence is TGCGCCAGCAGCTGGACGAGCCGGGCGGGGGGAAGAGATACGCAGTATTTT. The rearrangement joins TRBV5-1 to TRBJ2-3, with 8 bases matching TRBD2. The CDR3 runs to 17 residues. J was trimmed by 5 bases and V by 3 bases; bases with no gene match: 14. The germline CDR1 and CDR2 sequences are SGHRS and YFSETQ.

J is TRBJ2-7 and V is TRBV20-1, with 12 bases identical to TRBD2. The CDR3 is made up of 16 amino acids. Trimming took 2 bases from V and 4 from J; bases not matched to a gene: 9. Germline CDR1 and CDR2: DFQATT and SNEGSKA (reference sequence). CDR3 sequence: CSARPSGGATYYEQYV. CDR3 in DNA: TGCAGTGCTAGACCTAGCGGGGGGGCCACCTATTACGAGCAGTACGTC.

The V and J genes are TRBV24-1 and TRBJ2-1; 10 bases match TRBD1. CDR3 length: 16 residues. In germline, CDR1 is KGHDR, CDR2 SFDVKD. The J segment lost 3 bases and the V segment lost 4 bases, leaving 5 bases of the junction unmatched. CDR3: CATSDPGTGDYNEQFF. The CDR3 region has the DNA TGTGCCACCAGTGACCCCGGGACAGGGGACTACAATGAGCAGTTCTTC.

The chain recombines TRBV6-7 with TRBJ2-3, with TRBD2 matching 13 bases. TRBV6-7 is classed as an ORF, of uncertain function. J gave up 0 bases and V 6 bases, and 9 bases lay outside the gene matches. CDR3 length: 18 residues. CDR3 sequence: CASRWGTSGERSTDTQYF. CDR3 bases: TGTGCCAGCAGGTGGGGGACTAGCGGGGAACGGAGCACAGATACGCAGTATTTT.

The chain recombines TRBV7-9 with TRBJ1-1, with 10 bases lining up with TRBD1. CDR3 length: 12 residues. The V segment lost 7 bases and the J segment 7 bases; nucleotides outside the gene matches: 3. Germline V gives CDR1 SEHNR, CDR2 FQNEAQ (reference sequence). The CDR3 protein is CASIRDRGEAFF. Written as DNA, the CDR3 is TGTGCCAGCATCCGGGACAGGGGTGAAGCTTTCTTT.

This clonotype was counted a few times. The CDR3 sequence: CASSSRGRNYDNEQFF. Written as DNA, the CDR3 is TGTGCCAGCAGCTCTAGGGGTCGGAATTATGACAATGAGCAGTTCTTC. The V and J genes are TRBV7-9 and TRBJ2-1; possible D gene TRBD1, 5 bases. V lost 4 bases to trimming and J lost 5 bases, with 18 bases between them. CDR1 and CDR2 (germline): SEHNR, FQNEAQ (reference sequence). The CDR3 runs 16 residues.

V usage is TRBV29-1 and J usage is TRBJ2-3, with D possibly TRBD2 on 6 matching bases. Germline CDR1 reads SQVTM; CDR2 reads ANQGSEA. V was trimmed by 8 bases and J by 1 base, leaving 16 bases between them. This CDR3 is 14 amino acids long. CDR3 amino acids: CSSLLSGGTDTQYF. CDR3 DNA: TGCAGCTCGTTACTATCGGGGGGCACAGATACGCAGTATTTT.

This clonotype was detected only a few times. The V gene is TRBV7-2, the J gene TRBJ1-2, with a tentative D call TRBD1 (5 bases). Deletions cut 2 bases from V and 1 base from J, with 11 bases between. The CDR3 is 15 amino acids. CDR1 SGHTA and CDR2 FQGNSA come from the germline V gene. The CDR3 reads CASSLQGVINYGYTF. The CDR3 DNA sequence: TGTGCCAGCAGCTTACAAGGGGTTATTAACTATGGCTACACCTTC.

This clonotype was picked up one time. The chain combines TRBV5-6 with TRBJ2-1; 12 bases map to TRBD1. The last part of the DNA fits TRBJ2-7 better; the J call may be wrong. CDR1 SGHDT and CDR2 YYEEEE come from the germline V gene. The CDR3 has 15 amino acids. The CDR3 is CASSSSGTGGNEQYF. CDR3 bases: TGTGCCAGCAGCTCCTCCGGGACAGGGGGCAATGAGCAGTACTTC.

This clonotype was seen more than once but under ten times. The J gene is TRBJ1-1, the V gene TRBV27; D is ambiguous. The CDR3 is 13 amino acids. CDR1 is MNHEY, CDR2 SMNVEV, per germline (reference sequence). The CDR3 loop reads CATARPPYTEAFF. DNA for the CDR3: TGTGCTACAGCAAGACCTCCTTACACTGAAGCTTTCTTT.

The gene calls are TRBV5-6 and TRBJ2-1; D remains ambiguous. V was clipped by 3 bases and J by 0 bases, with 10 bases between them. Germline CDR1 and CDR2: SGHDT and YYEEEE. CDR3 length: 15 amino acids. The CDR3 bases are TGTGCCAGCAGCTCACTTGGGCGCTCCTACAATGAGCAGTTCTTC. Amino acid sequence: CASSSLGRSYNEQFF.

This clonotype appeared many times. This rearrangement joins TRBV15 to TRBJ2-1; D is ambiguous. Trimming stripped 0 bases from V and 9 bases from J, with 9 bases between. Germline V gene lookup returns CDR1 LNHNV and CDR2 YYDKDF (reference sequence). The CDR3 is 13 residues long. The CDR3 reads CATSRDKSAEQFF. The CDR3 bases are TGTGCCACCAGCAGAGATAAGAGCGCTGAGCAGTTCTTC.

The chain joins TRBV7-2 to TRBJ2-5; D is ambiguous. Trimming stripped 0 bases from V and 2 bases from J, with 13 bases between. CDR3 length: 16 residues. CDR1 is SGHTA and CDR2 is FQGNSA in the germline V gene. Written as DNA, the CDR3 is TGTGCCAGCAGCTTAGCGCTAAGGGCTCAGCAAGAGACCCAGTACTTC. Its translation: CASSLALRAQQETQYF. The full variable domain, with the rest looked up from reference TRBV7-2 and TRBJ2-5, is GAGVSQSPSNKVTEKGKDVELRCDPISGHTALYWYRQSLGQGLEFLIYFQGNSAPDKSGLPSDRFSAERTGGSVSTLTIQRTQQEDSAVYLCASSLALRAQQETQYFGPGTRLLVL.

This clonotype has more than one count but fewer than ten. CDR3 nucleotides: TGTGCCAGCAGTTACCTGAGGCGACAAGAGACCCAGTACTTC. It codes for CASSYLRRQETQYF. V gene TRBV6-5 combines with J gene TRBJ2-5; no firm D call. Germline V lookup: CDR1 MNHEY, CDR2 SVGAGI. The CDR3 consists of 14 residues. V was cut by 2 bases and J by 2 bases, with 9 bases left in between.

The chain links TRBV5-1 to TRBJ2-7; D is uncertain. With 4 bases removed from V and 7 bases from J, the gap between germline ends came to 18 bases. Germline V gene sequence: CDR1 SGHRS, CDR2 YFSETQ. CDR3 length equals 14 residues. The CDR3 loop reads CASSRGPTGEEQYV. In nucleotides, the CDR3 is TGCGCCAGCAGCAGAGGACCCACTGGGGAAGAGCAGTACGTC.

This clonotype was detected a few times. The chain joins TRBV29-1 to TRBJ2-7, with D perhaps TRBD1 or TRBD2 (5 bases each). CDR1 is SQVTM, CDR2 ANQGSEA, per germline. The CDR3 covers 14 residues. V was shortened by 1 base and J by 2 bases, with 12 bases between the two germline ends. The CDR3 loop is CSVEVPGTPYEQYF. The DNA for the CDR3 is TGCAGCGTTGAAGTCCCGGGGACCCCCTACGAGCAGTACTTC.

The gene calls are TRBV20-1 and TRBJ1-2; maybe TRBD1 (5 bases). The germline V gene encodes CDR1 DFQATT and CDR2 SNEGSKA (reference sequence). The CDR3 is 14 residues long. V shed 6 bases and J shed 2 bases, with 16 bases lying between them. CDR3 in DNA: TGCAGTGCCCAGAGGGGACCACTAAACTATGGCTACACCTTC. Translation: CSAQRGPLNYGYTF.

The chain's CDR3 is CASSLAGGIQETQYF. In DNA, the CDR3 is TGTGCCAGCAGCTTAGCGGGGGGGATTCAAGAGACCCAGTACTTC. The chain carries TRBV7-2 and TRBJ2-5, with 7 bases aligning to TRBD2. Per the germline V gene, CDR1 is SGHTA and CDR2 is FQGNSA. V was pared by 0 bases and J by 2 bases, with 3 bases of the junction left unmatched. This CDR3 spans 15 amino acids.

This clonotype was picked up a small number of times. The chain employs TRBV6-1 and TRBJ2-2; D remains unclear. CDR1 is MNHNS and CDR2 is SASEGT in the germline V gene. The CDR3 totals 17 residues. Trimming took 10 bases from V and 8 from J, leaving 29 bases between them. The CDR3 is CATRPSRSEGTAGELFF. The CDR3 nucleotides read TGTGCCACGCGCCCCAGTCGTTCCGAAGGTACCGCAGGGGAGCTGTTTTTT.

This clonotype has only one observation. This chain uses TRBV6-1 with TRBJ2-5; TRBD1 agrees at 11 bases. Unmatched junction bases numbered 6, after V lost 6 bases and J lost 3 bases. This CDR3 has 15 residues. Looked up from germline, CDR1 is MNHNS and CDR2 is SASEGT. CDR3 nucleotides: TGTGCCAGCAGGGGATGGGACAGGGGGGAAGAGACCCAGTACTTC. This encodes CASRGWDRGEETQYF.

This clonotype was seen only a few times. This chain joins TRBV11-2 and TRBJ2-1; 10 positions agree with TRBD1. Germline CDR1 is SGHAT and CDR2 is FQNNGV. Losses at the gene ends were 4 bases for V and 8 bases for J; bases not matched to a gene: 5. This CDR3 has 14 amino acids. CDR3 protein: CASSSGQGWYEQFF. DNA for the CDR3: TGTGCCAGCAGCTCGGGACAGGGGTGGTATGAGCAGTTCTTC.

This clonotype was found a few times. This chain links TRBV20-1 with TRBJ1-2; D remains unclear. V gave up 8 bases and J gave up 6 bases, with 7 bases separating them. Germline V gene lookup returns CDR1 DFQATT and CDR2 SNEGSKA (reference sequence). The CDR3 spans 9 residues. The CDR3 region has the DNA TGCAGTATTCAGAATGGCTACACCTTC. Translated: CSIQNGYTF.

The rearrangement joins TRBV5-6 to TRBJ2-4; the D gene is possibly TRBD2 (6 bases). Germline loops: CDR1 SGHDT, CDR2 YYEEEE. V dropped 0 bases and J dropped 8 bases, with 12 bases sitting between them. CDR3 length equals 14 residues. For the CDR3, the DNA is TGTGCCAGCAGCTTGGTTCCCTCGGGGGACATTCAGTACTTC. Protein: CASSLVPSGDIQYF.

This clonotype was counted between two and nine times. V and J are TRBV6-2 or TRBV6-3 and TRBJ2-2; D possibly corresponds to TRBD1 (5 bases). Germline V CDR1 and CDR2: MNHEY, SVGEGT. This CDR3 comprises 16 residues. Deletions cut 6 bases from V and 3 bases from J, with 17 bases between. This CDR3 is CASRPLGAPDTGELFF. In DNA, the CDR3 is TGTGCCAGCAGGCCCCTAGGGGCGCCGGACACCGGGGAGCTGTTTTTT.